A selection of T cell receptor beta chains follows, all from one sample in a study of T cells after yellow fever vaccination. Each CDR3 protein gets one entry after TCRdb re-called the 5' RACE reads with MiXCR. Here the sample spans 360,000 or so distinct CDR3 sequences, under 14% being singletons. The material sequenced was PBMCs, taken on the day of the first yellow fever vaccination. Receptors originate from a man aged 18 to 29 who received the YFV17D yellow fever vaccine. Each CDR3 is given with its conserved first and last residue. Fields, in order: D gene, J gene, CDR3 length, V gene, clone size, CDR3 DNA, CDR3 protein. The D gene is left open where the match is weak. Clone size is shown for a subset of rows, as once, few, many or a class of expanded clone.

.	TRBJ2-2	14	TRBV4-2	.	TGTGCCAGCAGCCAACCGGCAGCGTGGGGGGAGCTGTTTTTT	CASSQPAAWGELFF
TRBD1	TRBJ2-6	16	TRBV10-3	few	TGTGCCATCAGTGGGACAGGCTTCTCTGGGGCCAACGTCCTGACTTTC	CAISGTGFSGANVLTF
.	TRBJ2-1	14	TRBV5-1	few	TGCGCCAGCAGCAAAAACGGACTGGACAATGAGCAGTTCTTC	CASSKNGLDNEQFF
.	TRBJ1-4	14	TRBV10-3	many	TGTGCCATCAGTGTAGGCGGTTCTAATGAAAAACTGTTTTTT	CAISVGGSNEKLFF
.	TRBJ1-5	15	TRBV20-1	few	TGCAGTGCTAGCCAACAGGGCTATAGCAATCAGCCCCAGCATTTT	CSASQQGYSNQPQHF
TRBD1	TRBJ2-7	13	TRBV7-9	few	TGTGCCAGCAGCGGGACAGAGCTCTCCGAGCAGTACTTC	CASSGTELSEQYF
.	TRBJ2-1	15	TRBV7-3	many	TGTGCCAGCAGCTTCGGGCCCGTTTCCTACAATGAGCAGTTCTTC	CASSFGPVSYNEQFF
.	TRBJ2-5	15	TRBV6-2/TRBV6-3	few	TGTGCCAGCAGTTGGGGGCGGGGGTTCCAAGAGACCCAGTACTTC	CASSWGRGFQETQYF
.	TRBJ2-5	15	TRBV18	many	TGTGCCAGCTCACCGGAGTCAGGAGAGCAAGAGACCCAGTACTTC	CASSPESGEQETQYF
.	TRBJ2-2	16	TRBV11-2	.	TGTGCCAGCAGCTTAGGTTTGGGGGGCAGGACCGGGGAGCTGTTTTTT	CASSLGLGGRTGELFF
TRBD1	TRBJ1-5	17	TRBV10-3	.	TGTGCCATCAGTGATCACCCGGATCCACAGGGGGGTCAGCCCCAGCATTTT	CAISDHPDPQGGQPQHF
.	TRBJ2-7	15	TRBV20-1	few	TGCAGTGCTCTCCCCCAGACAGGCAATCCCTACGAGCAGTACTTC	CSALPQTGNPYEQYF
TRBD2	TRBJ2-1	16	TRBV4-3	few	TGCGCCAGCAGCCAAGATGGCAACGGGGGGAGGGATGAGCAGTTCTTC	CASSQDGNGGRDEQFF
.	TRBJ2-1	14	TRBV12-3/TRBV12-4	.	TGTGCCAGCAGTTTGTTGGAGGGGGTGGGTGAGCAGTTCTTC	CASSLLEGVGEQFF
.	TRBJ2-7	12	TRBV6-5	many	TGTGCCAGCAGGACCCAGGCTTTCCAGCAGTACTTC	CASRTQAFQQYF
.	TRBJ2-5	17	TRBV5-1	few	TGCGCCAGCAGCTTGATCTCAGGGTCTGATCTTGGTGAGACCCAGTACTTC	CASSLISGSDLGETQYF
.	TRBJ1-5	14	TRBV7-2	few	TGTGCCAGCAGCTTCTGGGGAGGCCATCAGCCCCAGCATTTT	CASSFWGGHQPQHF
.	TRBJ1-2	13	TRBV7-8	.	TGTGCCAGCAGCTTAGCGGACCCGACCCGCTACACCTTC	CASSLADPTRYTF
.	TRBJ1-1	12	TRBV19	.	TGTGCCAGTAGGCCGGAGGCTGGGGAATCTTTCTTT	CASRPEAGESFF
.	TRBJ1-2	18	TRBV14	few	TGTGCCAGCAGCCAAGAGACAGGTGAATCCTTCGCTAACTATGGCTACACCTTC	CASSQETGESFANYGYTF
.	TRBJ1-2	12	TRBV6-6	few	TGTGCCAGCAGTTCGGGGGCTATTGGCTACACCTTC	CASSSGAIGYTF
.	TRBJ1-2	14	TRBV10-3	.	TGTGCCATCAATGGGGCAGGGCAGGGCTATGGCTACACCTTC	CAINGAGQGYGYTF
.	TRBJ1-2	15	TRBV15	few	TGTGCCACCAGCAGAGATTATACCACTAACTATGGCTACACCTTC	CATSRDYTTNYGYTF
.	TRBJ1-2	11	TRBV6-5	.	TGTGCCAGCAGGGCGACAAGTGGCTACACCTTC	CASRATSGYTF
TRBD2	TRBJ2-2	15	TRBV18	.	TGTGCCAGCACCCCCGCGGGGGATAACACCGGGGAGCTGTTTTTT	CASTPAGDNTGELFF
.	TRBJ1-2	15	TRBV7-8	few	TGTGCCAGCAGCTTAGGGGGCGTCAGTTTCTATGGCTACACCTTC	CASSLGGVSFYGYTF
.	TRBJ2-2	13	TRBV3-1	many	TGCGCCAGCAGCCAGAGGGGAGGCGGGGAGCTGTTTTTT	CASSQRGGGELFF
TRBD1	TRBJ1-6	14	TRBV20-1	few	TGCAGTGCTTGGGACAGGGGATTGTGGTCACCCCTCCACTTT	CSAWDRGLWSPLHF
TRBD2	TRBJ2-4	16	TRBV27	.	TGTGCCAGCAGTAAGCGGGACGGACTAGCCAAAAACATTCAGTACTTC	CASSKRDGLAKNIQYF
.	TRBJ2-7	13	TRBV6-5	.	TGTGCCAGCAGCCAGATGAGCTCCTACGAGCAGTACTTC	CASSQMSSYEQYF
TRBD2	TRBJ2-3	14	TRBV29-1	.	TGCAGCGCCGAAGCTAGCGGGAGCACAGATACGCAGTATTTT	CSAEASGSTDTQYF
.	TRBJ1-2	15	TRBV19	.	TGTGCCAGTAGTATAGTCGGGGAGTGGAACTATGGCTACACCTTC	CASSIVGEWNYGYTF
TRBD1	TRBJ1-5	15	TRBV7-2	few	TGTGCCAGCAGCCCCCAGGGGGATAGCAATCAGCCCCAGCATTTT	CASSPQGDSNQPQHF
TRBD1	TRBJ2-3	15	TRBV2	few	TGTGCCAGCACCCTGGACAGGGGGTCGTGGGATACGCAGTATTTT	CASTLDRGSWDTQYF
.	TRBJ2-3	14	TRBV18	.	TGTGTCAGCTCACCACCCACTTTCACAGATACGCAGTATTTT	CVSSPPTFTDTQYF
.	TRBJ1-2	13	TRBV28	.	TGTGCCAGCAGTCCCCCATGGCCTGGGGGCTACACCTTC	CASSPPWPGGYTF
.	TRBJ2-1	15	TRBV25-1	many	TGTGCCAGCACGGGGATTGAACGCTCCTACAATGAGCAGTTCTTC	CASTGIERSYNEQFF
.	TRBJ2-3	16	TRBV7-9	few	TGTGCCAGCAGCTTAGGTCCTAGCGTGGGGACAGATACGCAGTATTTT	CASSLGPSVGTDTQYF
.	TRBJ2-3	14	TRBV7-9	few	TGTGCCAGCAGCGACCGGACCCTGCCAGATACGCAGTATTTT	CASSDRTLPDTQYF
TRBD2	TRBJ2-3	17	TRBV7-2	.	TGTGCCAGCAGCTGGGGACTAGCGGGCTTAGCTGGAGATACGCAGTATTTT	CASSWGLAGLAGDTQYF
TRBD1	TRBJ2-7	14	TRBV12-3/TRBV12-4	few	TGTGCCAGCAGACCCGGGACAGCTCTGAGGGAGCAGTACTTC	CASRPGTALREQYF
.	TRBJ1-5	16	TRBV12-5	.	TGTGCTAGTGGTTTTTATTCAGGGACGTTTGATCAGCCCCAGCATTTT	CASGFYSGTFDQPQHF
.	TRBJ2-3	12	TRBV7-2	many	TGTGCCAGCAGTTCCCGGGGAGATACGCAGTATTTT	CASSSRGDTQYF
.	TRBJ2-7	13	TRBV5-1	few	TGCGCCAGCAGCCCTAACCCGATCTACGAGCAGTACTTC	CASSPNPIYEQYF
.	TRBJ2-1	14	TRBV29-1	few	TGCAGCGTTGTAACGGGGAGCTCCTACAATGAGCAGTTCTTC	CSVVTGSSYNEQFF
.	TRBJ2-3	13	TRBV7-2	many	TGTGCCAGCAGCTTAGATGTCAGGGAGGCGCAGTATTTT	CASSLDVREAQYF